A single sample is the source of the 11 T cell receptor beta chains below, sequenced in a study of blood T cells in healthy people across ages (dated by TCRdb to the mid-2010s). Libraries were prepared through 5' RACE. The listed sequencing device is Illumina HiSeq 2500. A second PCR of roughly 7 to 11 cycles was performed with a sample-barcoded 5' primer and a J-beta primer mix. TCRdb reran the public reads through fastp at Q25 and MiXCR, keeping productive beta chains. Rows with a matching CDR3 protein are joined into one entry that keeps the most common DNA and genes. The sample includes 500,000 to 550,000 distinct CDR3 sequences, with under 30% observed a single time. The top ten clonotypes cover just under 9% of the sample. The sample was also reused in another study, on T cells of mothers and their children.

Sequenced input: blood. These receptors originate from a boy younger than 18 in good health.

This clonotype was seen a few times. V gene TRBV6-2 or TRBV6-3 combines with J gene TRBJ2-5; no clear D. Germline lookup yields CDR1 MNHEY and CDR2 SVGEGT. CDR3 length: 11 amino acids. Trimming took off 7 bases at V and 6 bases at J, with 9 bases between the two ends. CDR3 amino acids: CASKVGQTQYF. The CDR3 bases are TGTGCCAGCAAGGTCGGCCAGACCCAGTACTTC.

This clonotype came up a few times. This sequence joins TRBV5-1 and TRBJ2-6; tentative D call: TRBD2 (7 bases). The CDR3 covers 15 residues. Deletions cut 6 bases from V and 2 bases from J, with 12 bases between. CDR1 is SGHRS and CDR2 is YFSETQ in the germline V gene. The CDR3 spells CASTPGGTGANVLTF. CDR3 in DNA: TGCGCCAGCACCCCGGGGGGCACTGGGGCCAACGTCCTGACTTTC.

This clonotype was found a few times. The chain employs TRBV14 and TRBJ2-7, with TRBD1 matching over 9 bases. With 4 bases clipped from V and 7 bases from J, the junction kept 14 bases outside the gene matches. Germline CDR1 reads SGHDN; CDR2 reads FVKESK. The CDR3 loop spans 16 amino acids. Here the CDR3 DNA reads TGTGCCAGCAGCCTCGGATCCGGGACAGGGTCGGGAGAGCAGTACTTC. Translating it yields CASSLGSGTGSGEQYF. Full variable domain (remainder filled in from reference TRBV14 and TRBJ2-7): EAGVTQFPSHSVIEKGQTVTLRCDPISGHDNLYWYRRVMGKEIKFLLHFVKESKQDESGMPNNRFLAERTGGTYSTLKVQPAELEDSGVYFCASSLGSGTGSGEQYFGPGTRLTVT.

This clonotype was counted a few times. The chain couples TRBV20-1 to TRBJ2-1; 7 bases align to TRBD2. Unmatched junction bases numbered 14, after V lost 4 bases and J lost 2 bases. Germline V gene data show CDR1 as DFQATT and CDR2 as SNEGSKA (reference sequence). The CDR3 runs to 17 residues. CDR3 sequence (DNA): TGCAGTGCTAATAGCGGGTTTGAGGTCCTGCCCTACAATGAGCAGTTCTTC. Residues: CSANSGFEVLPYNEQFF.

This clonotype was seen a handful of times. The V and J genes are TRBV10-2 and TRBJ2-5; D is uncertain. Germline V gives CDR1 WSHSY, CDR2 SAAADI. The germline V and J ends were trimmed by 2 bases and 5 bases, with 6 bases remaining between them. The CDR3 has 12 residues. In DNA, the CDR3 is TGCGCCAGCAGTGAGGTAAAGGAGACCCAGTACTTC. Amino acids: CASSEVKETQYF.

The chain is built from TRBV4-1 and TRBJ2-5, with D perhaps given as TRBD1 or TRBD2 (6 bases each). The DNA end lines up better with TRBJ2-1; the J call may be wrong. The germline gives CDR1 MGHRA, CDR2 YSYEKL. CDR3 length: 14 amino acids. CDR3 loop: CASSSEGGTDEQFF. The CDR3 region has the DNA TGCGCCAGCAGCTCTGAGGGGGGAACAGATGAGCAGTTCTTC.

This clonotype has just a few counts. This chain connects TRBV20-1 to TRBJ2-5; the D gene is possibly TRBD2 (5 bases). The CDR3 has 13 amino acids. Trimming took off 3 bases at V and 1 base at J, with 9 bases between the two ends. In germline, CDR1 is DFQATT, CDR2 SNEGSKA (reference sequence). The CDR3 is CSASRTSQETQYF. The DNA of the CDR3 is TGCAGTGCTAGCAGAACTAGCCAAGAGACCCAGTACTTC.

With respect to this clonotype: One end of the junction fails to match germline, which may point to a read error. V gene TRBV6-5 combines with J gene TRBJ1-5; D gene unclear. The CDR3 contains 14 residues. Germline CDR1 is MNHEY and CDR2 is SVGAGI. This CDR3 reads CTSSNDLVNQPQHF. The CDR3 DNA is TGTACCAGCAGCAACGATTTGGTTAATCAGCCCCAGCATTTT.

The chain couples TRBV7-9 to TRBJ2-1, with 7 bases fitting TRBD1. The germline gives CDR1 SEHNR, CDR2 FQNEAQ (reference sequence). The CDR3 totals 16 residues. Trimming took 4 bases from V and 2 from J; bases not matched to a gene: 8. The CDR3 DNA sequence: TGTGCCAGCAGCTCGCGACAGGGAAGCACCTACAATGAGCAGTTCTTC. It translates to CASSSRQGSTYNEQFF.

A word on this clonotype: A read error may produce the germline difference seen at one junction end. V and J are TRBV28 and TRBJ2-7; 9 bases fit TRBD2. The CDR3 consists of 17 residues. Germline-derived CDR1 and CDR2 are MDHEN and SYDVKM. The CDR3 is CANSLGRTSGYTYEQYF. The DNA of the CDR3 is TGTGCCAACAGTTTAGGGAGAACTAGCGGGTACACCTACGAGCAGTACTTC.

The chain employs TRBV7-3 and TRBJ2-1, with TRBD2 matching 7 bases. The CDR3 spans 15 residues. Germline CDR1 reads SGHTA; CDR2 reads FQGTGA. With 5 bases clipped from V and 8 bases from J, the junction kept 12 bases outside the gene matches. The CDR3 protein is CASSPTGGSWYEQFF. CDR3 nucleotides: TGTGCCAGCAGCCCAACTGGCGGGAGTTGGTATGAGCAGTTCTTC.